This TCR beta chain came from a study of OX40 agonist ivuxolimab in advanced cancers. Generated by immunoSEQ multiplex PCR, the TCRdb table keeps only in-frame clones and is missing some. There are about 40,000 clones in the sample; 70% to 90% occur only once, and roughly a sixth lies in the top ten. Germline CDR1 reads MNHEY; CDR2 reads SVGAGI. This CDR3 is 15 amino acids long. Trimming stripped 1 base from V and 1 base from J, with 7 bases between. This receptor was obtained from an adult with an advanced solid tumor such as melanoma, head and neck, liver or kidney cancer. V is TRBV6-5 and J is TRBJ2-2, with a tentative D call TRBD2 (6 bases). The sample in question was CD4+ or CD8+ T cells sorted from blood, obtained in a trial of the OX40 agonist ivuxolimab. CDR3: CASSYLRENTGELFF. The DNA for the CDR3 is TGTGCCAGCAGTTACTTGCGGGAGAACACCGGGGAGCTGTTTTTT.